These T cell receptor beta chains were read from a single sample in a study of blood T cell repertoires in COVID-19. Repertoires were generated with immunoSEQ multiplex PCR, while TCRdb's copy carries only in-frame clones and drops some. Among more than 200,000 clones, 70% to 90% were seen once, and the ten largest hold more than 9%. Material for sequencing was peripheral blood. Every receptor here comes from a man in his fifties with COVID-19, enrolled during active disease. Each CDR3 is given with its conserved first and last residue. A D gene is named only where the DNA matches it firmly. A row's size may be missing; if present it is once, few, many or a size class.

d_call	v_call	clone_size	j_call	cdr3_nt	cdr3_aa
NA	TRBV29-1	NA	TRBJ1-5	TGCAGCGTTGAAGTGGGAGGGAGGCAGCCCCAGCATTTT	CSVEVGGRQPQHF
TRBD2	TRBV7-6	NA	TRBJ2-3	TGTGCCAGCAGCTTAACGCAAACCGGGACTAGCGTGAATACGCAGTATTTT	CASSLTQTGTSVNTQYF
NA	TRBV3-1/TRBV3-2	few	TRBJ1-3	TGTGCCAGCAGCCAAGATCTCTACTCAGGAAACACCATATATTTT	CASSQDLYSGNTIYF
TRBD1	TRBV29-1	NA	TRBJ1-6	TGCAGCGTTGACCCCAGACAGGGGAAATTGAATTCACCCCTCCACTTT	CSVDPRQGKLNSPLHF
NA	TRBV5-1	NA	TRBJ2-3	TGCGCCAGCAGCTTGATCGGAGCAGATACGCAGTATTTT	CASSLIGADTQYF
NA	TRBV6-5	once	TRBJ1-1	TGTGCCAGCAGTTCCACAGGCGTGGCTTTCTTT	CASSSTGVAFF
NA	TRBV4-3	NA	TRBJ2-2	TGCGCCAGCAGCCAATGGTGGCAGGGTGACACCGGGGAGCTGTTTTTT	CASSQWWQGDTGELFF
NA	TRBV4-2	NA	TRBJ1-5	TGTGCCAGCAGCCAAAACAGCAATAGCAATCAGCCCCAGCATTTT	CASSQNSNSNQPQHF
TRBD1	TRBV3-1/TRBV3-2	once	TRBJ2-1	TGTGCCAGCAGCCAAAGGGGACAGGGGTGGGATGAGCAGTTCTTC	CASSQRGQGWDEQFF
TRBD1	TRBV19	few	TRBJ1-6	TGTGCCAGTAGTAGCGGCCGGGACAGCTCCTATAATTCACCCCTCCACTTT	CASSSGRDSSYNSPLHF
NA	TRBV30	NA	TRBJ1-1	TGTGCCTGGGGACAGATAACTGAAGCTTTCTTT	CAWGQITEAFF